The sample holds many counts of the clone carrying this TCR beta chain. Its antigen is currently unknown. The data derive from a study of beta chain features in type 1 diabetes. Study-level points and caveats: Lower insertion and higher deletion counts appeared at VDJ junctions in type 1 diabetes patients. In every one of the four CD4+ subsets, TCRB CDR3s were moderately but significantly shorter in Type 1 diabetes patients.

Every isolated RNA sample was fully reverse transcribed, so sequencing captured expressed TCRB transcripts. TCRdb keeps only in-frame clones here, not all; method: immunoSEQ multiplex PCR. The sample holds roughly 150,000 clones; almost 8% are singletons and the top ten take 0.5%. Germline-derived CDR1 and CDR2 are SQVTM and ANQGSEA. Deletions cut 2 bases from V and 4 bases from J, with 12 bases between. This CDR3 is 13 amino acids long. This sequence originates from a man between 18 and 35 years old with type 1 diabetes. The sample comprised central memory CD4+ T cells from blood. The V call is TRBV29-1, the J call TRBJ2-7; a possible D gene is TRBD2 (6 bases). The CDR3 protein is CSVERRGGYEQYF. The CDR3 nucleotides are TGCAGCGTTGAACGGAGGGGTGGGTACGAGCAGTACTTC.